Below are 29 T cell receptor beta chains sequenced from a single sample in a study of blood T cell repertoires in COVID-19. Libraries were prepared by immunoSEQ multiplex PCR; TCRdb keeps only in-frame clonotypes and omits some of them. The sample includes about 240,000 clones, roughly 83% of them seen just once. Sequencing used peripheral blood. These TCRs come from a woman of 80 years or more with acute or convalescent COVID-19.

This chain uses TRBV5-6 with TRBJ1-2, with 7 bases that match TRBD1. The CDR3 extends over 14 amino acids. V shed 7 bases and J 4 bases; nucleotides not matched to a gene: 10. Germline V lookup: CDR1 SGHDT, CDR2 YYEEEE. This CDR3 reads CASWPTGRFYGYTF. DNA for the CDR3: TGTGCCAGCTGGCCGACAGGGAGATTCTATGGCTACACCTTC.

This clone was found once. The rearrangement links TRBV5-1 to TRBJ1-1; weak D call: TRBD1 (6 bases). V lost 4 bases and J 0 bases, leaving 7 bases between the germline ends. The germline gives CDR1 SGHRS, CDR2 YFSETQ. This CDR3 has 13 residues. This chain's CDR3 is CASSQGMNTEAFF. CDR3 nucleotide sequence: TGCGCCAGCAGCCAGGGGATGAACACTGAAGCTTTCTTT.

V is TRBV12-2 and J is TRBJ1-2. TRBV12-2 is a pseudogene. This CDR3 is 14 amino acids long. CDR3 in DNA: TGTGCAAGTCGCTTAGCGGCGGGTAACTATGGCTACACCTTC. Its translation: CASRLAAGNYGYTF.

The chain links TRBV27 to TRBJ2-1, with D unclear. Per the germline V gene, CDR1 is MNHEY and CDR2 is SMNVEV (reference sequence). V was cut by 5 bases and J by 4 bases, with 3 bases left in between. CDR3 length: 11 amino acids. CDR3 residues: CASSTYNEQFF. The CDR3 DNA reads as TGTGCCAGCAGTACTTACAATGAGCAGTTCTTC.

This clone was recorded once. The chain is built from TRBV7-2 and TRBJ1-1, with D possibly being TRBD1 (5 bases). The V and J ends lost 2 bases and 1 base respectively, with 11 bases between them. The germline V gene has CDR1 SGHTA and CDR2 FQGNSA. This CDR3 spans 15 amino acids. For the CDR3, the DNA is TGTGCCAGCAGCTTATCGAAAGGGGCGAACACTGAAGCTTTCTTT. Translated: CASSLSKGANTEAFF.

The V gene is TRBV12-3 or TRBV12-4, the J gene TRBJ2-5; D remains ambiguous. The CDR3 contains 12 residues. Trimming removed 1 base from V and 4 bases from J, with 4 bases in between. CDR3 in amino acids: CASSLGRETQYF. For the CDR3, the DNA is TGTGCCAGCAGTTTAGGGAGAGAGACCCAGTACTTC.

This chain uses TRBV15 with TRBJ2-7, with 7 positions matching TRBD1. The CDR3 totals 17 residues. CDR1 is LNHNV and CDR2 is YYDKDF in the germline V gene (reference sequence). V shed 5 bases, J shed 0 bases, and the junction held 13 bases outside the gene matches. For the CDR3, the DNA is TGTGCCACCAGCCGATATTACGGGACAGCGAGCTCCTACGAGCAGTACTTC. As protein: CATSRYYGTASSYEQYF.

CDR3 bases: TGCAGCGTAGGGACAGGGGGAGGGGCCAACGTCCTGACTTTC. It codes for CSVGTGGGANVLTF. The chain couples TRBV29-1 to TRBJ2-6; 11 nucleotides agree with TRBD1. With V trimmed by 6 bases and J by 4 bases, 2 bases remained unmatched. Germline V gives CDR1 SQVTM, CDR2 ANQGSEA. This CDR3 contains 14 residues.

Remarks on this clone: The junction departs from the called germline gene at one end, perhaps through a read error. CDR3 sequence (DNA): TGCGCCCGCAGCTCCCGGGGGGGGGTAGGCCACTACGAGCAGTACTTC. This encodes CARSSRGGVGHYEQYF. The chain couples TRBV5-1 to TRBJ2-7; 8 bases map to TRBD2. CDR3 length equals 16 residues. Germline CDR1 is SGHRS and CDR2 is YFSETQ.

The gene calls are TRBV9 and TRBJ1-3; a weak D match, TRBD1 (6 bases). V was trimmed by 4 bases and J by 3 bases, leaving 17 bases between them. Germline CDR1 SGDLS, CDR2 YYNGEE. The CDR3 runs 16 residues. CDR3 DNA sequence: TGTGCCAGCAGCTTGGATACAGGGCGTAGTGGAAACACCATATATTTT. Protein: CASSLDTGRSGNTIYF.

The gene calls are TRBV28 and TRBJ1-2; a weak D match, TRBD1 (5 bases). Trimming took off 4 bases at V and 7 bases at J, with 13 bases between the two ends. CDR1 is MDHEN and CDR2 is SYDVKM in the germline V gene. The CDR3 length is 13 residues. CDR3 coding DNA: TGTGCCAGCAGTTCGCCCGGGACTCGTGGCTACACCTTC. As protein: CASSSPGTRGYTF.

The chain joins TRBV5-6 to TRBJ1-6, with 12 nucleotides matching TRBD1. Germline V gene sequence: CDR1 SGHDT, CDR2 YYEEEE. The V and J ends lost 2 bases and 8 bases, in that order; junction bases with no gene match: 8. The CDR3 is made up of 17 amino acids. CDR3 in amino acids: CASSFSGTGGVYSPLHF. In nucleotides, the CDR3 is TGTGCCAGCAGCTTCTCCGGGACAGGGGGCGTATATTCACCCCTCCACTTT.

Points on this clone: The identical CDR3 is also encoded by other nucleotide sequences in the sample. CDR3 nucleotides: TGTGCCAGCAGTTTGAGGGAGAATCAGCCCCAGCATTTT. It translates to CASSLRENQPQHF. This chain uses TRBV12-3 or TRBV12-4 with TRBJ1-5, with D unclear. V dropped 3 bases and J dropped 4 bases, with 7 bases sitting between them. The CDR3 is 13 amino acids.

This chain joins TRBV28 and TRBJ2-3; no definite D call. CDR3 length equals 14 residues. Looked up from germline, CDR1 is MDHEN and CDR2 is SYDVKM. The V end lost 11 bases, the J end lost 3 bases, and 18 bases lay between the germline ends. The CDR3 here is CAHKVDFGTDTQYF. The DNA for the CDR3 is TGTGCCCACAAAGTCGACTTTGGAACAGATACGCAGTATTTT.

This clone showed up just once. The chain employs TRBV6-6 and TRBJ1-2; TRBD1 matches 10 bases. J lost 6 bases, V lost 3 bases, and 7 bases had no gene match. The CDR3 sequence is 15 residues long. Per germline, CDR1 MNHNY and CDR2 SVGAGI (reference sequence). CDR3 bases: TGTGCCAGCAGTTATTCGGACAGGGGGATAGATGGCTACACCTTC. Translation gives CASSYSDRGIDGYTF.

In nucleotides, the CDR3 is TGTGCCACCTCCGGGGGGGAGAGCTCTGGAAACACCATATATTTT. It yields the protein CATSGGESSGNTIYF. The chain combines TRBV10-3 with TRBJ1-3; possibly TRBD1 for D (5 bases). This CDR3 spans 15 amino acids. The V end was cut by 10 bases, the J end by 0 bases, with 16 bases between. Germline CDR1 ENHRY, CDR2 SYGVKD.

The gene calls are TRBV18 and TRBJ1-2; possibly TRBD1 for D (5 bases). Germline V gene sequence: CDR1 KGHSH, CDR2 LQKENI. The CDR3 sequence is 16 residues long. Trimming shortened V by 3 bases and J by 1 base, and 15 bases separated the two germline ends. The CDR3 region is CASSPAVTANNYGYTF. For the CDR3, the DNA is TGTGCCAGCTCACCCGCGGTGACAGCCAATAACTATGGCTACACCTTC.

The chain combines TRBV14 with TRBJ2-2, with 10 bases fitting TRBD2. The length of the CDR3 is 16 residues. Unmatched junction bases numbered 4, after V lost 0 bases and J lost 6 bases. Germline V gives CDR1 SGHDN, CDR2 FVKESK. CDR3 protein: CASSQDLAGASGELFF. The CDR3 DNA sequence: TGTGCCAGCAGCCAAGATCTAGCGGGGGCTTCCGGGGAGCTGTTTTTT.

This clone was found once. This chain uses TRBV2 with TRBJ1-5; possible D gene TRBD1, 5 bases. Germline V CDR1 and CDR2: SNHLY, FYNNEI. This CDR3 spans 15 amino acids. V shed 1 base and J shed 6 bases, with 13 bases lying between them. CDR3 DNA sequence: TGTGCCAGCAGTGAAGAAAGGGGCGGGGGTCAGCCCCAGCATTTT. Its translation is CASSEERGGGQPQHF.

This chain connects TRBV2 to TRBJ1-6; TRBD1 aligns across 7 bases. The V gene end was trimmed by 5 bases and the J gene end by 10 bases; junction bases not matched to a gene: 11. CDR3 size: 15 residues. CDR1 and CDR2 (germline): SNHLY, FYNNEI. The CDR3 nucleotides are TGTGCCAGCAGTAGACTAAGACAGGGTGACTCACCCCTCCACTTT. Protein: CASSRLRQGDSPLHF.

The count of this clone is one. The chain joins TRBV2 to TRBJ2-1, with D possibly TRBD2 on 6 matching bases. This CDR3 has 17 residues. Germline V gives CDR1 SNHLY, CDR2 FYNNEI. The V gene lost 3 bases and the J gene lost 0 bases, with 15 bases spanning the gap. CDR3 nucleotides: TGTGCCAGCAGTGAGCTAGCGATTCCGAGCTCCTACAATGAGCAGTTCTTC. Its translation is CASSELAIPSSYNEQFF.

The rearrangement uses TRBV27 and TRBJ1-2; D remains ambiguous. Germline CDR1 and CDR2: MNHEY and SMNVEV (reference sequence). Trimming removed 6 bases from V and 9 bases from J, with 14 bases in between. CDR3 length: 12 residues. CDR3 loop: CASSYSRRRYTF. Here the CDR3 DNA reads TGTGCCAGCAGCTACTCCAGGCGCCGCTACACCTTC.

This clone was detected once. The chain recombines TRBV5-1 with TRBJ2-1, with 7 positions matching TRBD2. Germline loops: CDR1 SGHRS, CDR2 YFSETQ. The CDR3 loop spans 13 amino acids. V lost 3 bases, J lost 7 bases, and 4 bases stayed unmatched. The CDR3 DNA follows: TGCGCCAGCAGCTCCCCCGGGGGGAATGAGCAGTTCTTC. Its translation is CASSSPGGNEQFF.

Worth noting for this clone: Germline is not matched at one junction end, which may reflect a read error. The J gene is TRBJ1-5, the V gene TRBV10-1; 9 bases agree with TRBD1. The CDR3 has 13 amino acids. Looked up from germline, CDR1 is WNHNN and CDR2 is SYGVQD (reference sequence). This CDR3 reads CAGRQGDNQPQHF. In nucleotides, the CDR3 is TGCGCCGGCAGACAGGGGGATAATCAGCCCCAGCATTTT.

This CDR3 reads CSASQTSGGRDTQYF. The CDR3 DNA reads as TGCAGTGCTAGTCAGACTAGCGGGGGGAGGGATACGCAGTATTTT. The chain recombines TRBV20-1 with TRBJ2-3, with 13 bases fitting TRBD2. Per the germline V gene, CDR1 is DFQATT and CDR2 is SNEGSKA (reference sequence). V lost 3 bases, J lost 6 bases, and 6 bases stayed unmatched. CDR3 size: 15 residues.

The chain carries TRBV5-6 and TRBJ2-3; TRBD1 is a possible D gene (6 bases). The ends were cut back, 4 bases at V and 0 bases at J, with 12 bases in the middle. This CDR3 has 15 residues. Looked up from germline, CDR1 is SGHDT and CDR2 is YYEEEE. CDR3 in DNA: TGTGCCAGCAGCCGGGGACAATCTAGCACAGATACGCAGTATTTT. It yields the protein CASSRGQSSTDTQYF. The variable domain in full, with the rest retrieved from reference TRBV5-6 and TRBJ2-3, is DAGVTQSPTHLIKTRGQQVTLRCSPKSGHDTVSWYQQALGQGPQFIFQYYEEEERQRGNFPDRFSGHQFPNYSSELNVNALLLGDSALYLCASSRGQSSTDTQYFGPGTRLTVL.

The chain recombines TRBV2 with TRBJ1-5; D might be TRBD1 (5 bases). V lost 6 bases to trimming and J lost 4 bases, with 16 bases between them. CDR1 and CDR2 from the germline V gene are SNHLY and FYNNEI. CDR3 size: 15 residues. CDR3 nucleotide sequence: TGTGCCAGCAGCGAGACCCCGGGGGGGAATCAGCCCCAGCATTTT. This sequence encodes CASSETPGGNQPQHF.

The chain is built from TRBV28 and TRBJ1-5, with D tentatively TRBD1 (6 bases). The germline CDR1 and CDR2 sequences are MDHEN and SYDVKM. The germline V and J ends were trimmed by 2 bases and 5 bases, with 10 bases remaining between them. This CDR3 comprises 14 residues. CDR3 sequence (DNA): TGTGCCAGCAGTTTAACAGGGCTTCATCAGCCCCAGCATTTT. Residues: CASSLTGLHQPQHF. The complete variable domain, with remaining parts taken from reference TRBV28 and TRBJ1-5, reads DVKVTQSSRYLVKRTGEKVFLECVQDMDHENMFWYRQDPGLGLRLIYFSYDVKMKEKGDIPEGYSVSREKKERFSLILESASTNQTSMYLCASSLTGLHQPQHFGDGTRLSIL.

CDR3 bases: TGCGCCAGCAGCTTGTCGCAAGGGGGCGCGGAGAACACCGGGGAGCTGTTTTTT. As protein: CASSLSQGGAENTGELFF. The chain carries TRBV5-1 and TRBJ2-2, with 7 bases that match TRBD1. Germline V gene sequence: CDR1 SGHRS, CDR2 YFSETQ. The CDR3 contains 18 residues. V lost 1 base and J lost 1; bases outside the gene matches: 10.